The source of this T cell receptor (beta chain) is a study of blood T cell repertoires in COVID-19. As for the study in general: COVID-19 samples from acute and convalescent phases originated in the United States, Italy and Spain. Sample material is recorded as cDNA or gDNA derived from T cells, B-cell-depleted T cells, or PBMCs.

Trimming took 8 bases from V and 7 from J, leaving 26 bases between them. The germline V gene has CDR1 MDHEN and CDR2 SYDVKM. There are 17 residues in the CDR3. Original methodology: It was from reference gene primer amplification that nucleated cell counts were estimated. Assay: immunoSEQ multiplex PCR; the TCRdb copy retains only in-frame clones and omits some. Clone size and V and J calls were adopted from that table, with D and trimming inferred from the DNA. Here the sample spans about 83,000 clones, about 86% being singletons. This chain connects TRBV28 to TRBJ2-2; maybe TRBD2 (5 bases). The sequence came from a woman of 80 years or more in a cohort sampled during active or convalescent COVID-19. Sequencing was performed on peripheral blood. For the CDR3, the DNA is TGTGCCAGCTCTCTCGTAGGCCAGACTATTACAAGCGGGGAGCTGTTTTTT. Its protein is CASSLVGQTITSGELFF.